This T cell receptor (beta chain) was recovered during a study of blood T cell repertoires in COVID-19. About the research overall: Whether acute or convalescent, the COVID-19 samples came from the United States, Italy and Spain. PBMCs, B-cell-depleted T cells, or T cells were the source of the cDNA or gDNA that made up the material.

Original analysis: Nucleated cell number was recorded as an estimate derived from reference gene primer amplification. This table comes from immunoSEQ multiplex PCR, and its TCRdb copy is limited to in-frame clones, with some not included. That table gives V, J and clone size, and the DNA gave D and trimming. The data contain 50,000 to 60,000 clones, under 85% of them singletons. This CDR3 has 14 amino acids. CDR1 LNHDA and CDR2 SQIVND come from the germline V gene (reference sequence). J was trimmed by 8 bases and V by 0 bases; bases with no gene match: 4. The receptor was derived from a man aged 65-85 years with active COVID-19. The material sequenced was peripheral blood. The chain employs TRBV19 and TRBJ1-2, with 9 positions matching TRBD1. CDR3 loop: CASSIEYRGHGYTF. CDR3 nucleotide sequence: TGTGCCAGTAGTATAGAGTACAGGGGGCACGGCTACACCTTC.